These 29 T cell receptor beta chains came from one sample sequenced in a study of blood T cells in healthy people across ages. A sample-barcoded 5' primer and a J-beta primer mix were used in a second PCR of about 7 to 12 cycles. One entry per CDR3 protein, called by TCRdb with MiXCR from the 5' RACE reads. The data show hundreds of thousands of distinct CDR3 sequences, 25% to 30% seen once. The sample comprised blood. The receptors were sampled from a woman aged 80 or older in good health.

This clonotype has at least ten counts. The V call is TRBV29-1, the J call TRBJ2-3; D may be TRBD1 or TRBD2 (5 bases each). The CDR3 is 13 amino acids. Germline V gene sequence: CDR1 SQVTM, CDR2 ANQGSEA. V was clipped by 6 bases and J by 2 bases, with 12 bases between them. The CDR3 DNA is TGCAGCGTCTCACGGGGCCCCACAGATACGCAGTATTTT. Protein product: CSVSRGPTDTQYF.

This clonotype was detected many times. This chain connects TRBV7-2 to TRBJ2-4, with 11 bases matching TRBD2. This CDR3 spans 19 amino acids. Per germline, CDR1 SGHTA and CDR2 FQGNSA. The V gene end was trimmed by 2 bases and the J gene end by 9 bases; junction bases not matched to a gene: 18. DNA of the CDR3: TGTGCCAGCAGCTTATCCGCAGTTTCTAGCGGGGGGATAAGGGGCATTCAGTACTTC. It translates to CASSLSAVSSGGIRGIQYF.

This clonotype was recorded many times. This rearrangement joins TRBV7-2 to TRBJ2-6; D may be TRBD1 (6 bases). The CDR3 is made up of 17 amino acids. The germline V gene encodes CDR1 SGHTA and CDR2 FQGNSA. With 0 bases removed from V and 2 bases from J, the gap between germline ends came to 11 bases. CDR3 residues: CASSLAGNRAGANVLTF. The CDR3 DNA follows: TGTGCCAGCAGCTTAGCGGGAAACAGGGCTGGGGCCAACGTCCTGACTTTC. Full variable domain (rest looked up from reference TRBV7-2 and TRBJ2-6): GAGVSQSPSNKVTEKGKDVELRCDPISGHTALYWYRQSLGQGLEFLIYFQGNSAPDKSGLPSDRFSAERTGGSVSTLTIQRTQQEDSAVYLCASSLAGNRAGANVLTFGAGSRLTVL.

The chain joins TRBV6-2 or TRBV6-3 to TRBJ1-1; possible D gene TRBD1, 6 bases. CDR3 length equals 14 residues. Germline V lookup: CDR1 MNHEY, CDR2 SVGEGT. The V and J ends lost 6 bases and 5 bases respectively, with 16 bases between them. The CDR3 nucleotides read TGTGCCAGCAGGAACACAGGGAAAAGGACTGAAGCTTTCTTT. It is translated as CASRNTGKRTEAFF.

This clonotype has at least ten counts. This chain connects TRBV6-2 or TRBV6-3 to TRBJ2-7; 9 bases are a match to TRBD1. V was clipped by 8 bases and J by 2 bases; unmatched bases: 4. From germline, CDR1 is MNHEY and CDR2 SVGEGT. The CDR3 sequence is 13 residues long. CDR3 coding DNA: TGTGCCAGCTGGGACAGGGCCCCCTACGAGCAGTACTTC. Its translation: CASWDRAPYEQYF.

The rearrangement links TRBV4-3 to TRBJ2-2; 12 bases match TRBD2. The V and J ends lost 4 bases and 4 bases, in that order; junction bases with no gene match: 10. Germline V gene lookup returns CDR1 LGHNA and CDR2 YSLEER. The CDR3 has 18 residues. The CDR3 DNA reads TGCGCCAGCAGCCCCCAGGCTAGCGGGGGGGCCGGCACCGGGGAGCTGTTTTTT. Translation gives CASSPQASGGAGTGELFF.

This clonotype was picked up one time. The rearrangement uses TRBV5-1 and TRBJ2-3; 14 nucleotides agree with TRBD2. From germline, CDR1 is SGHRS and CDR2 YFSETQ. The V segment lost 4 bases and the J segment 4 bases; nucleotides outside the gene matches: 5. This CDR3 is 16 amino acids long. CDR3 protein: CASSTSTSGRADTQYF. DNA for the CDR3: TGCGCCAGCAGCACCTCGACTAGCGGGAGGGCAGATACGCAGTATTTT.

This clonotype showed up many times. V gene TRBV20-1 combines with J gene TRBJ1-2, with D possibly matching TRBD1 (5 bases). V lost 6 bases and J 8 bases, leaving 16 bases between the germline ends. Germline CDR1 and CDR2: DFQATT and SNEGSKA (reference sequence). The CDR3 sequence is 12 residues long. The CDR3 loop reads CSATAGLEGYTF. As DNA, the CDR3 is TGCAGTGCCACGGCAGGGTTGGAGGGCTACACCTTC.

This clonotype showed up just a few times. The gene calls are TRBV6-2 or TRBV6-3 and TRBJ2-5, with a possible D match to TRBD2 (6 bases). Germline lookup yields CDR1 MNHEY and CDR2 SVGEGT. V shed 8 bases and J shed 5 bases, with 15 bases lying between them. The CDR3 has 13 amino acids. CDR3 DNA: TGTGCCAGCCGGAAACTAGCCGGGGAGACCCAGTACTTC. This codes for CASRKLAGETQYF.

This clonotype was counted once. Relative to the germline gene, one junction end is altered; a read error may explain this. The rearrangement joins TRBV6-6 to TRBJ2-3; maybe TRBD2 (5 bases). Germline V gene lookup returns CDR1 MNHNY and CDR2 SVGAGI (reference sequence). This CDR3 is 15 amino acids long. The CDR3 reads CAGSYERPSTDSQYF. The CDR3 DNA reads TGTGCCGGCAGTTACGAACGGCCTAGCACAGATTCGCAGTATTTT.

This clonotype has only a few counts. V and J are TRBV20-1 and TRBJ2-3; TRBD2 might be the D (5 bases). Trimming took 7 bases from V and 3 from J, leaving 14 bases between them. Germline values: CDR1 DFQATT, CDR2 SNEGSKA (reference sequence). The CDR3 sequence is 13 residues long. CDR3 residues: CSGADSPTDTQYF. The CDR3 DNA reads TGCAGTGGAGCGGACTCCCCGACAGATACGCAGTATTTT.

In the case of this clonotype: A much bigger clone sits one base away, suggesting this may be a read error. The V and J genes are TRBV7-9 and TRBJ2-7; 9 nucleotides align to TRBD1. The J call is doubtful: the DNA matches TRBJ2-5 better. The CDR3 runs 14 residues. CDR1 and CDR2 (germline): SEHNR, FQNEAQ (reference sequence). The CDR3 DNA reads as TGTGCCAGCAGCGAGGACAGGGGATGGGAGACCCAGTACTTC. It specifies CASSEDRGWETQYF.

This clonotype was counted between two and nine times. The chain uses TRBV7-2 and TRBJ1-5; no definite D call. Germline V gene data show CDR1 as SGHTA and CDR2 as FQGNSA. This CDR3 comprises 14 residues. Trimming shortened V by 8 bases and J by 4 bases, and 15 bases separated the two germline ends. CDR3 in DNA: TGTGCCAGCGCCCCATCGAAGAGGAATCAGCCCCAGCATTTT. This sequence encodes CASAPSKRNQPQHF.

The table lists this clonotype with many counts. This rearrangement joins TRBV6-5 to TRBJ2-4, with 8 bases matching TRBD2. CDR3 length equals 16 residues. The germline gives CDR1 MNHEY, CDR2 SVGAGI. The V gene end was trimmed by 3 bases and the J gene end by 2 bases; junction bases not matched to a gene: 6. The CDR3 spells CASSYTGGASKNIQYF. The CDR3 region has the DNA TGTGCCAGCAGTTATACCGGGGGGGCTTCCAAAAACATTCAGTACTTC.

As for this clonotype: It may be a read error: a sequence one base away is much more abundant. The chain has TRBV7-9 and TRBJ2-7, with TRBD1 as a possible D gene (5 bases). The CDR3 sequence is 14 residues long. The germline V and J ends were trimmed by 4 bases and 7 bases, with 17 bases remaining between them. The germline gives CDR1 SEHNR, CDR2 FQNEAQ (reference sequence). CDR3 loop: CASSYQGGRNEQYF. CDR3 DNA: TGTGCCAGCAGCTATCAGGGTGGACGCAATGAGCAGTACTTC.

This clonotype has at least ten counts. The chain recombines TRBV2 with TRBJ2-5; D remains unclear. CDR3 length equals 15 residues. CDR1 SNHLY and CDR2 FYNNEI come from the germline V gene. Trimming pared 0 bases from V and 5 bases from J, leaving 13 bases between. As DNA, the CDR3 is TGTGCCAGCAGTGAAGCCCCACGACCAAGGGAGACCCAGTACTTC. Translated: CASSEAPRPRETQYF.

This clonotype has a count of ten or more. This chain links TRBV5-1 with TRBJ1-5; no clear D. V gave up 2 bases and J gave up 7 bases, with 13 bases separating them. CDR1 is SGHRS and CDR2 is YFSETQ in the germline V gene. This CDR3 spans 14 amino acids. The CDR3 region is CASSFGGDGQPQHF. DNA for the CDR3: TGCGCCAGCAGCTTTGGCGGGGATGGCCAGCCCCAGCATTTT. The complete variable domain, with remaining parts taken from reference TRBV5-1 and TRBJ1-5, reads KAGVTQTPRYLIKTRGQQVTLSCSPISGHRSVSWYQQTPGQGLQFLFEYFSETQRNKGNFPGRFSGRQFSNSRSEMNVSTLELGDSALYLCASSFGGDGQPQHFGDGTRLSIL.

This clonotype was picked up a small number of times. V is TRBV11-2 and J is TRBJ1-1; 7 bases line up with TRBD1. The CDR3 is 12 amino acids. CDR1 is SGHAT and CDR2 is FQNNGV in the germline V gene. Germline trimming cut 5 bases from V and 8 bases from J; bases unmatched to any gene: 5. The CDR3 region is CASSSRGGEAFF. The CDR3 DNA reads TGTGCCAGCAGCAGTCGAGGGGGCGAAGCTTTCTTT.

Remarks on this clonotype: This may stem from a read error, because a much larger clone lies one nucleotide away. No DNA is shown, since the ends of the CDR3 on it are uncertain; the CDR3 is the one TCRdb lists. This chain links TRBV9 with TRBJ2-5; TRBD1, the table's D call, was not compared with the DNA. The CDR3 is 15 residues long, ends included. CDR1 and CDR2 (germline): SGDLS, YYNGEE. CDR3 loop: CASSVGQGNSETPYF.

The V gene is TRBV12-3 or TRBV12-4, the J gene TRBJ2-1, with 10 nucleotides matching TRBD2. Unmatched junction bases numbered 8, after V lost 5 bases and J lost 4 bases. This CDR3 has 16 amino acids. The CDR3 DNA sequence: TGTGCCAGCAGTCCCAGCGGGGGGGCTCATTACAATGAGCAGTTCTTC. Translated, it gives CASSPSGGAHYNEQFF.

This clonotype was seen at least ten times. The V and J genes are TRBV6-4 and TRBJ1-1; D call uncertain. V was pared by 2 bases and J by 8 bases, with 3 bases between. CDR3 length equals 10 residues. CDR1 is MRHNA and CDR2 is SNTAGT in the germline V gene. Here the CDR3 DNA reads TGTGCCAGCAGTGACCGAGAAGCTTTCTTT. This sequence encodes CASSDREAFF.

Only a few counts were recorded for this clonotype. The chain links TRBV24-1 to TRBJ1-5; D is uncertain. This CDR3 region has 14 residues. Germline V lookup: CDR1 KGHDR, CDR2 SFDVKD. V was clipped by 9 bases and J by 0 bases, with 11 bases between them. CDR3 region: CATASGFSNQPQHF. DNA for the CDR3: TGTGCCACCGCAAGCGGGTTTAGCAATCAGCCCCAGCATTTT.

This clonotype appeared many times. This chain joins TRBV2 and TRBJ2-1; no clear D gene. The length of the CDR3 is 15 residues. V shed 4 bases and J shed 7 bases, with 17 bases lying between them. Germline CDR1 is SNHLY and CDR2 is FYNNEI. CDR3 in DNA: TGTGCCAGCAGTGCCCAGGCAGGCGCCGGAAATGAGCAGTTCTTC. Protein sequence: CASSAQAGAGNEQFF.

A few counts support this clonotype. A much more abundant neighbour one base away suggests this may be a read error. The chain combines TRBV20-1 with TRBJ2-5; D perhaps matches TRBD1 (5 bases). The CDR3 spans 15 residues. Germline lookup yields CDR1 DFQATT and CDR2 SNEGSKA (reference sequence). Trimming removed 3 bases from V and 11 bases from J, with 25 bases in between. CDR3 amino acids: CSASMGPEDLSMQYF. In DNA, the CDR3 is TGCAGTGCTAGTATGGGGCCTGAGGACCTAAGTATGCAGTACTTC.

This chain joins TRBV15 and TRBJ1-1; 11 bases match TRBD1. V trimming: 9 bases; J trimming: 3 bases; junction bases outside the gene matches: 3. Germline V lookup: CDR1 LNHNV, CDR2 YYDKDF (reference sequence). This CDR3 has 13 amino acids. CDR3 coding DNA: TGTGCCACGGGGACAGGGGGGTACACTGAAGCTTTCTTT. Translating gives CATGTGGYTEAFF.

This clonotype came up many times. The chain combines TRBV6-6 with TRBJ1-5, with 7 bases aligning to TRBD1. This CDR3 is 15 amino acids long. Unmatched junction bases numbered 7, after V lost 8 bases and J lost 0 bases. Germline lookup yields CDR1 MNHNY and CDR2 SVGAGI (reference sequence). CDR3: CASVRQGHSNQPQHF. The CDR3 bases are TGTGCCAGCGTAAGACAGGGCCATAGCAATCAGCCCCAGCATTTT.

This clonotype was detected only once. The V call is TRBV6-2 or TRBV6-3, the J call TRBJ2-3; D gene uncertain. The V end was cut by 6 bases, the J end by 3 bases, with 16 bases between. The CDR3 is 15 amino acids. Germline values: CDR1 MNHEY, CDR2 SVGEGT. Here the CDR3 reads CASSPCGSPTDTQYF. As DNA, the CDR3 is TGTGCCAGCAGCCCTTGTGGTTCTCCAACAGATACGCAGTATTTT.

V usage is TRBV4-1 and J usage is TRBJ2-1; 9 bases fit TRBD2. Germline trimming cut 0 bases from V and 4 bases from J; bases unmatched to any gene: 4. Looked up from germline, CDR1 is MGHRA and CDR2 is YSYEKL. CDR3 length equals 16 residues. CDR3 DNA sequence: TGCGCCAGCAGCCAAGATGGCGGGAGGGTATACAATGAGCAGTTCTTC. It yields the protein CASSQDGGRVYNEQFF.

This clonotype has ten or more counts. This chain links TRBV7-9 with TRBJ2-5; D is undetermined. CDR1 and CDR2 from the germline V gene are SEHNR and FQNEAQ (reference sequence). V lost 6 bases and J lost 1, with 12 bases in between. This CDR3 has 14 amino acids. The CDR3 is CASSQTASQETQYF. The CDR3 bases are TGTGCCAGCAGTCAAACAGCTAGCCAAGAGACCCAGTACTTC. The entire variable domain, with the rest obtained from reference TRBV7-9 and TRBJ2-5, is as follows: DTGVSQNPRHKITKRGQNVTFRCDPISEHNRLYWYRQTLGQGPEFLTYFQNEAQLEKSRLLSDRFSAERPKGSFSTLEIQRTEQGDSAMYLCASSQTASQETQYFGPGTRLLVL.